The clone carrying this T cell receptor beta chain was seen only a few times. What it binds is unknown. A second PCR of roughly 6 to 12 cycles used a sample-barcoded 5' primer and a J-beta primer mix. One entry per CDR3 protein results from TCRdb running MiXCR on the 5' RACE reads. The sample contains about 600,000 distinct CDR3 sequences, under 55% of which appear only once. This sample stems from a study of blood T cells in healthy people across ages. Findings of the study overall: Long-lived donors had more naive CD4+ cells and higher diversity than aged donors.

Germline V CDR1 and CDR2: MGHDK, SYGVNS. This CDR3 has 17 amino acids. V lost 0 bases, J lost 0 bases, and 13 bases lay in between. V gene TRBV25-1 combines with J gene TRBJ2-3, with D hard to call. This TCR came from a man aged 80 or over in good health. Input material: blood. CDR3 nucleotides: TGTGCCAGCAGTGAATATGCGGTCTACTCTAGCACAGATACGCAGTATTTT. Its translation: CASSEYAVYSSTDTQYF.